The present T cell receptor (beta chain) was sequenced within a study of Tregs in tolerant kidney transplant recipients. Study-wide points: This study did not directly address biological reproducibility.

Recipients received nonmyeloablative bone marrow transplants from related graft donors, with transient mixed chimerism. Unstimulated Tregs (CD4+CD25+CD127-) and CD4+CD25- non-Tregs were sorted from PBMCs. A word on this clone: The antigen is unknown.

The CDR3 loop spans 12 amino acids. Per the germline V gene, CDR1 is SGDLS and CDR2 is YYNGEE. Trimming took off 3 bases at V and 3 bases at J, with 7 bases between the two ends. Libraries were prepared by immunoSEQ multiplex PCR; TCRdb keeps only in-frame clonotypes and omits some of them. The sample lists 50,000 or so clones, over 80% occurring once. This specimen consisted of CD8+ T cells from blood (PBMCs), obtained 24 months after the transplant. The chain has TRBV9 and TRBJ2-7, with D perhaps TRBD2 (5 bases). The source of this sequence is a human patient who received a combined kidney and bone marrow transplant. Some T cells here may be from the graft donor. CDR3 region: CASSGSGYEQYF. The DNA for the CDR3 is TGTGCCAGCAGCGGAAGCGGCTACGAGCAGTACTTC.